These T cell receptor beta chains were read from a single sample in a study of cytomegalovirus exposure and HLA in healthy donors. Only in-frame clones appear in the TCRdb table, and some are missing; sequencing was by immunoSEQ multiplex PCR. Here the sample spans approximately 130,000 clones, over 75% being singletons. The sample consisted of PBMCs. The receptor source for this set is a woman between 18 and 29 years old in good health and CMV-seronegative. Each CDR3 is given with its conserved first and last residue. Each record gives: clone size, D gene, V gene, J gene, CDR3 length, CDR3 DNA, CDR3 protein. D genes are given only for firm matches. Clone size is given for some rows only: seen once, a few or many times, or a class if the clone is expanded.

-	TRBD1	TRBV6-1	TRBJ1-2	15	TGTGCCAGCAGACCAGGACAGGGTAACAGCTATGGCTACACCTTC	CASRPGQGNSYGYTF
-	-	TRBV4-3	TRBJ1-2	14	TGCGCCAGCAGCCAAGATCCTCAGGGTGTGGGCTACACCTTC	CASSQDPQGVGYTF
-	-	TRBV2	TRBJ2-5	15	TGTGCCAGCAGTGTCCAGGGGCTTTTAGGGGAGACCCAGTACTTC	CASSVQGLLGETQYF
-	-	TRBV6-5	TRBJ1-1	13	TGTGCCAGCAGTTACAGAGGATACACTGAAGCTTTCTTT	CASSYRGYTEAFF
-	-	TRBV15	TRBJ1-2	14	TGTGCCACCAGCCTCAGGGGATTTGACTATGGCTACACCTTC	CATSLRGFDYGYTF
few	-	TRBV7-9	TRBJ1-1	15	TGTGCCAGCAGCTTAGTCGTCTCGGGGGGCGGCGAAGCTTTCTTT	CASSLVVSGGGEAFF
-	-	TRBV9	TRBJ1-2	14	TGTGCCAGCAGCGTAGATCTCAGCGACTATGGCTACACCTTC	CASSVDLSDYGYTF
few	-	TRBV10-3	TRBJ2-3	13	TGTGCCTCAAATCCTAGCGGCACAGATACGCAGTATTTT	CASNPSGTDTQYF
-	-	TRBV12-5	TRBJ2-7	16	TGTGCTAGTGGTTTGGTAAACAGATCGACCTTCTACGAGCAGTACTTC	CASGLVNRSTFYEQYF
-	-	TRBV7-6	TRBJ2-7	16	TGTGCCAGCAGCTTAGTAAAAGGCCAGAGGATGTACGAGCAGTACTTC	CASSLVKGQRMYEQYF
-	-	TRBV21-1	TRBJ1-1	15	TGTGCCAGCAGCACCTTGGGACAGGGTTTTACTGAAGCTTTCTTT	CASSTLGQGFTEAFF
-	-	TRBV18	TRBJ2-5	13	TGTGCCAGCTCACCAAGGGGGGGAGAGACCCAGTACTTC	CASSPRGGETQYF
-	-	TRBV7-3	TRBJ1-5	15	TGTGCCAGCGCCGGGGGGCAGGGCGGTAATCAGCCCCAGCATTTT	CASAGGQGGNQPQHF
-	TRBD2	TRBV5-1	TRBJ2-2	17	TGCGCCAGCAGCTTGTGGAGCGGGAGTAATGCGGCCGGGGAGCTGTTTTTT	CASSLWSGSNAAGELFF
-	-	TRBV6-6	TRBJ2-3	10	TGTGCCACCGGCCAGGGTAGTACTGATTTT	CATGQGSTDF
-	TRBD1	TRBV19	TRBJ2-7	19	TGTGCCAGTAGTGCCCGACGGGACAGGGGTGGTTTTTCTCCCTACGAGCAGTACTTC	CASSARRDRGGFSPYEQYF
-	-	TRBV27	TRBJ1-1	16	TGTGCCAGCAGTTTTAGGGGGGCGGGGGCGTGGGCTGAAGCTTTCTTT	CASSFRGAGAWAEAFF
-	TRBD1	TRBV5-8	TRBJ1-4	14	TGTGCCAGCAGCTACCTCAGGGGGCGGGGAAAACTGTTTTTT	CASSYLRGRGKLFF
-	TRBD1	TRBV19	TRBJ2-2	13	TGTGCCGGACGGGACAGGGCGACCGGGGAGCTGTTTTTT	CAGRDRATGELFF
-	TRBD2	TRBV30	TRBJ2-3	14	TGTGCCTGGAGTAGGGGCGGGGGGGCAGATACGCAGTATTTT	CAWSRGGGADTQYF
-	-	TRBV27	TRBJ1-2	16	TGTGCCAGCAGTTTACTTGGGGGGGGGTCAGGCTATGGCTACACCTTC	CASSLLGGGSGYGYTF
-	-	TRBV6-5	TRBJ2-7	11	TGTGCCAGCAGTTCCCGGTACGAGCAGTACTTC	CASSSRYEQYF